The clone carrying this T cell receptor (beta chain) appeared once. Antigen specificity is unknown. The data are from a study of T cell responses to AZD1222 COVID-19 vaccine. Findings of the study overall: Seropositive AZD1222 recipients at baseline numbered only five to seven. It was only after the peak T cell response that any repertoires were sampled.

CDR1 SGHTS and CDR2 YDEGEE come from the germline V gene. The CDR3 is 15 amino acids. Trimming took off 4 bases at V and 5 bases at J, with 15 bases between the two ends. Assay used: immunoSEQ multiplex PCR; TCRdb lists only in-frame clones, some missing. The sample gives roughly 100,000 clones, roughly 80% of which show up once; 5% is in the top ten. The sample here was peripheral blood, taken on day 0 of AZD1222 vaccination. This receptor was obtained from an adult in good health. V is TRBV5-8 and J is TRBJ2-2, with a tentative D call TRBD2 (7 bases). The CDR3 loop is CASSQSGTRTGELFF. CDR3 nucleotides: TGTGCCAGCAGCCAGAGCGGGACACGTACCGGGGAGCTGTTTTTT.